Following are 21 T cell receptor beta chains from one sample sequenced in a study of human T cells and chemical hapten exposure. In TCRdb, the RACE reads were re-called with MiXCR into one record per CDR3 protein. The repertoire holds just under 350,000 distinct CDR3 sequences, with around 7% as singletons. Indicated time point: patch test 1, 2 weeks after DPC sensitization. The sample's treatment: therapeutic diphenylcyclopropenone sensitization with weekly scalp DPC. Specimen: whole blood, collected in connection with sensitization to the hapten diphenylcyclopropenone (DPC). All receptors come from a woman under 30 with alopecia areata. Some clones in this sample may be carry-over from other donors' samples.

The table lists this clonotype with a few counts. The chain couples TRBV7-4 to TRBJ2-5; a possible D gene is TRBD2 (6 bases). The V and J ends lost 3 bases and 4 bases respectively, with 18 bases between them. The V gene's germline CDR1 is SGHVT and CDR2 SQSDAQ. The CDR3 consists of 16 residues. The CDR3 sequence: CASSFAPTSWPETQYF. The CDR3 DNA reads TGTGCCAGCAGCTTTGCTCCGACTAGTTGGCCAGAGACCCAGTACTTC.

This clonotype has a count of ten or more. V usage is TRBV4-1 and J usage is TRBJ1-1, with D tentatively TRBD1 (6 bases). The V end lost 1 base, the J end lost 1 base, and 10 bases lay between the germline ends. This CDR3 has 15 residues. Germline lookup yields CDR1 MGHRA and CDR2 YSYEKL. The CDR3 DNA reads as TGCGCCAGCAGCCAAGTACACAGGGCGAACACTGAAGCTTTCTTT. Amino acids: CASSQVHRANTEAFF.

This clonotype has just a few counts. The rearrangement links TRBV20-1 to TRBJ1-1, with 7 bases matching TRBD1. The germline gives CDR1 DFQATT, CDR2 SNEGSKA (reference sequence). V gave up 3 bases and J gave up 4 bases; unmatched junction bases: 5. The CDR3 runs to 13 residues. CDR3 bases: TGCAGTGCTAGTTTGGCAGGGGGCACTGAAGCTTTCTTT. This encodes CSASLAGGTEAFF.

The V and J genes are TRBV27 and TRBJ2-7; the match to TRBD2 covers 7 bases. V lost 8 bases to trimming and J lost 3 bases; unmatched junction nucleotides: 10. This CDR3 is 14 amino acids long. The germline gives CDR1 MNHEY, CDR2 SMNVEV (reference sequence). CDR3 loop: CASQYWEGSYEQYF. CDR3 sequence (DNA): TGTGCCAGCCAATACTGGGAGGGGAGCTACGAGCAGTACTTC.

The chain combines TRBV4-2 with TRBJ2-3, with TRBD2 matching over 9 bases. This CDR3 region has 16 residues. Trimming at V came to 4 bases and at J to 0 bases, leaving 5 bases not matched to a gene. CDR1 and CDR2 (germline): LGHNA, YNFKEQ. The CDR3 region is CASSPIAGASTDTQYF. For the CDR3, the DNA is TGTGCCAGCAGCCCTATAGCGGGGGCGAGCACAGATACGCAGTATTTT.

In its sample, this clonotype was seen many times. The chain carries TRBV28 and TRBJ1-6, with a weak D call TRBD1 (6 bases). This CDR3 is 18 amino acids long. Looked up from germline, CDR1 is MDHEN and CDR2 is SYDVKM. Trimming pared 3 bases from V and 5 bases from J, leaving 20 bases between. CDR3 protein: CASSFPGQSGYDNSPLHF. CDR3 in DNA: TGTGCCAGCAGTTTCCCCGGACAGTCTGGCTATGATAATTCACCCCTCCACTTT.

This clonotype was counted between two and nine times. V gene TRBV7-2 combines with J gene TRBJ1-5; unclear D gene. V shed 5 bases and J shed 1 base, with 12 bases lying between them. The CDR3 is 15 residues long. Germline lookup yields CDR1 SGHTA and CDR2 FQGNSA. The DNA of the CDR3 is TGTGCCAGCAGCCTCGAGGCGGTGAGCAATCAGCCCCAGCATTTT. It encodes CASSLEAVSNQPQHF.

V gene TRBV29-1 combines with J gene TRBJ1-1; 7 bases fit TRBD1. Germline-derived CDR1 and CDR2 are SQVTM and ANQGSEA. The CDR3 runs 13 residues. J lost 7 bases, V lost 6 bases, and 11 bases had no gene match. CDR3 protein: CSVSLPGQSEAFF. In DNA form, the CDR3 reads TGCAGCGTCTCACTACCGGGACAGAGTGAAGCTTTCTTT.

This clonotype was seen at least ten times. CDR3 in DNA: TGTGCCAGCAGTTACCGGGAACGGTCTGAAGCTTTCTTT. Amino acid sequence: CASSYRERSEAFF. The gene calls are TRBV6-5 and TRBJ1-1; D is unclear. This CDR3 has 13 residues. From germline, CDR1 is MNHEY and CDR2 SVGAGI. Trimming shortened V by 2 bases and J by 6 bases, and 10 bases separated the two germline ends.

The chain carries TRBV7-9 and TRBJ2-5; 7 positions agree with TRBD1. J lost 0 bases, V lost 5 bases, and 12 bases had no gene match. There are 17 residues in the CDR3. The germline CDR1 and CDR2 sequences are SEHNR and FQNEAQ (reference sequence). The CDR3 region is CASSQIQGVWYQETQYF. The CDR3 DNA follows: TGTGCCAGCAGCCAAATCCAGGGGGTTTGGTACCAAGAGACCCAGTACTTC.

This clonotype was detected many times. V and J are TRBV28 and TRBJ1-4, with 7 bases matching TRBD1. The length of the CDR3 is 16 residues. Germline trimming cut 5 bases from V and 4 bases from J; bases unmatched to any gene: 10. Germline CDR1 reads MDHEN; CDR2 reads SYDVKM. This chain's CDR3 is CASSPGQALDNEKLFF. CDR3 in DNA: TGTGCCAGCAGTCCCGGACAGGCTTTAGATAATGAAAAACTGTTTTTT.

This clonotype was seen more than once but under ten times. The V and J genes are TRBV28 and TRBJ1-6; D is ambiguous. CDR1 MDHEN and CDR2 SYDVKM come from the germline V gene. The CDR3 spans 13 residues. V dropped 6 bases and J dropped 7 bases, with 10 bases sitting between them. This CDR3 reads CASRGSINSPLHF. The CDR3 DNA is TGTGCCAGCAGGGGCAGCATAAATTCACCCCTCCACTTT.

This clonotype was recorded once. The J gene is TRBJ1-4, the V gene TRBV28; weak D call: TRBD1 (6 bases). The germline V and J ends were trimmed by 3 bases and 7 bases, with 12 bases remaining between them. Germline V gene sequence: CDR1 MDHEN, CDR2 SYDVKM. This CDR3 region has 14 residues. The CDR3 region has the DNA TGTGCCAGCAGTTTCGGCGGGGGCGGTGAAAAACTGTTTTTT. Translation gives CASSFGGGGEKLFF.

CDR3 loop: CASSSLVQGRVHEKLFF. CDR3 DNA sequence: TGTGCCAGCAGCAGCTTAGTCCAAGGAAGGGTACACGAAAAACTGTTTTTT. The rearrangement uses TRBV7-6 and TRBJ1-4; D remains unclear. The CDR3 extends over 17 amino acids. Germline CDR1 and CDR2: SGHVS and FNYEAQ. Trimming took 5 bases from V and 8 from J, leaving 24 bases between them. Together with reference TRBV7-6 and TRBJ1-4, the CDR3 gives the full variable domain: GAGVSQSPRYKVTKRGQDVALRCDPISGHVSLYWYRQALGQGPEFLTYFNYEAQQDKSGLPNDRFSAERPEGSISTLTIQRTEQRDSAMYRCASSSLVQGRVHEKLFFGSGTQLSVL.

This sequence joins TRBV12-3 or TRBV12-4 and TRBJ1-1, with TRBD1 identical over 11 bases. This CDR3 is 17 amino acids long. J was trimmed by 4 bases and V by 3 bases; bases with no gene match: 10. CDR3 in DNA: TGTGCCAGCAGTTTTAAAGGACAGGGGGCGCGGGGCACTGAAGCTTTCTTT. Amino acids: CASSFKGQGARGTEAFF.

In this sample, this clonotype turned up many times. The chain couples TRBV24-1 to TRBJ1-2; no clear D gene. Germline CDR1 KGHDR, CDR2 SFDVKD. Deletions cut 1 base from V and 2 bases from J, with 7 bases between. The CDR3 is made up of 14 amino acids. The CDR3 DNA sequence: TGTGCCACCAGTGATTTTGGCAGAAACTATGGCTACACCTTC. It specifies CATSDFGRNYGYTF.

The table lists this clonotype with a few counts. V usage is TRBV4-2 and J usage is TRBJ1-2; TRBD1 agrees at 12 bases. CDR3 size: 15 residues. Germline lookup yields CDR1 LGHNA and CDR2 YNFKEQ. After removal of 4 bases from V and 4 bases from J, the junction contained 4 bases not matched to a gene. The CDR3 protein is CASSPGQGAVYGYTF. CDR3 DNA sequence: TGTGCCAGCAGCCCGGGACAGGGGGCAGTCTATGGCTACACCTTC.

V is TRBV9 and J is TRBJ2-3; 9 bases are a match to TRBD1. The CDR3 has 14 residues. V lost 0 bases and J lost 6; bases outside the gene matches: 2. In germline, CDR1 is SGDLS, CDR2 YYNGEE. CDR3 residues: CASSVGTGADTQYF. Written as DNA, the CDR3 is TGTGCCAGCAGCGTAGGGACAGGGGCCGATACGCAGTATTTT. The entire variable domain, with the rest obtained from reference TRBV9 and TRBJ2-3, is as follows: DSGVTQTPKHLITATGQRVTLRCSPRSGDLSVYWYQQSLDQGLQFLIQYYNGEERAKGNILERFSAQQFPDLHSELNLSSLELGDSALYFCASSVGTGADTQYFGPGTRLTVL.

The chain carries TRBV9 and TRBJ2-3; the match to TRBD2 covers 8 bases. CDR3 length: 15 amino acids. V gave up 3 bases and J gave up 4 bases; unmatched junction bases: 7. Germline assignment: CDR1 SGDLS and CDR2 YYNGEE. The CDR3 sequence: CASSARGADPDTQYF. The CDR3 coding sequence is TGTGCCAGCAGCGCGCGGGGGGCCGACCCAGATACGCAGTATTTT.

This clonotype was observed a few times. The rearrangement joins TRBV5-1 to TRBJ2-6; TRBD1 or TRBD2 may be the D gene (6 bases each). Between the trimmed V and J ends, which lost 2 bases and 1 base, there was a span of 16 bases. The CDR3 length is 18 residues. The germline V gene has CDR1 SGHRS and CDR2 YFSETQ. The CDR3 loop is CASSFDGGPYSGANVLTF. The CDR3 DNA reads TGCGCCAGCAGCTTTGATGGGGGGCCCTATTCTGGGGCCAACGTCCTGACTTTC. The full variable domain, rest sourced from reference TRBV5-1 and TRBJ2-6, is KAGVTQTPRYLIKTRGQQVTLSCSPISGHRSVSWYQQTPGQGLQFLFEYFSETQRNKGNFPGRFSGRQFSNSRSEMNVSTLELGDSALYLCASSFDGGPYSGANVLTFGAGSRLTVL.

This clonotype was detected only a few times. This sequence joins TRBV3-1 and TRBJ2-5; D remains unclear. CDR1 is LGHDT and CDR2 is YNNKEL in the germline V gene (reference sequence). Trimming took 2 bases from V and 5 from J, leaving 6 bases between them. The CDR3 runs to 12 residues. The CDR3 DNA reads TGTGCCAGCAGCCAATATCAGGAGACCCAGTACTTC. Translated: CASSQYQETQYF.